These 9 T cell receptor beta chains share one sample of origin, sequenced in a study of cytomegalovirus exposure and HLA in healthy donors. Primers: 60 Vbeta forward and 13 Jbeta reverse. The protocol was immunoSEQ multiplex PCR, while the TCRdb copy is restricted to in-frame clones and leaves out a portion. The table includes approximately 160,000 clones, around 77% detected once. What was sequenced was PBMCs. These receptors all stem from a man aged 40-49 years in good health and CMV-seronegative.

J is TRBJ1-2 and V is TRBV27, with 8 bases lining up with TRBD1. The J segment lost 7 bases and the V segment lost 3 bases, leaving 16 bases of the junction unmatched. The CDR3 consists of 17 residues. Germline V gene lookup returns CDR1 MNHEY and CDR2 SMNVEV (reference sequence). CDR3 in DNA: TGTGCCAGCAGTTTGAGGGGGATCCCGCAGGGGGCGAGTGGCTACACCTTC. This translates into CASSLRGIPQGASGYTF.

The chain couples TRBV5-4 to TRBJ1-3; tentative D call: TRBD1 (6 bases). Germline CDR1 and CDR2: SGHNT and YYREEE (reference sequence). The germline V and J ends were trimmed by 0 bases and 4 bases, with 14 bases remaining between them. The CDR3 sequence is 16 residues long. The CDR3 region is CASSLDGGAGGNTIYF. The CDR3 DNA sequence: TGTGCCAGCAGCTTGGACGGGGGGGCAGGGGGAAACACCATATATTTT.

For the CDR3, the DNA is TGTGCCAGCAGTAGGGCGGGTAGCGGCGAGCAGTACGTC. Residues: CASSRAGSGEQYV. The chain carries TRBV6-1 and TRBJ2-7; a weak D match, TRBD2 (6 bases). Deletions cut 5 bases from V and 6 bases from J, with 14 bases between. The germline CDR1 and CDR2 sequences are MNHNS and SASEGT. There are 13 residues in the CDR3.

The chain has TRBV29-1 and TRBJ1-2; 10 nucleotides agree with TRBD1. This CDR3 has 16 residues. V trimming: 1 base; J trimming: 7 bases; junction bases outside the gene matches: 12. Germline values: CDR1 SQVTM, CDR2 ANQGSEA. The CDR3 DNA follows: TGCAGCGTTGAAGCGAGAGGGACAGGGGTTGAGGGTGGCTACACCTTC. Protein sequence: CSVEARGTGVEGGYTF.

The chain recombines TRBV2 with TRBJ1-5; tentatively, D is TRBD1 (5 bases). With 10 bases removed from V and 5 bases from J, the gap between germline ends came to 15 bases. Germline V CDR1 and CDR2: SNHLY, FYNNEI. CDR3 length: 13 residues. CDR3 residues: CATKRQTDQPQHF. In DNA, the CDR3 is TGTGCCACCAAAAGACAGACTGATCAGCCCCAGCATTTT.

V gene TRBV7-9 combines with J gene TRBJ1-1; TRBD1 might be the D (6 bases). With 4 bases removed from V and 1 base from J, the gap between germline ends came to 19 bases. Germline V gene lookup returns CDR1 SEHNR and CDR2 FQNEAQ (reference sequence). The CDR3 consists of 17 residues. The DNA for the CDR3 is TGTGCCAGCAGCTCGTCAGGGGCCCCTGTAGGGAACACTGAAGCTTTCTTT. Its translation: CASSSSGAPVGNTEAFF.

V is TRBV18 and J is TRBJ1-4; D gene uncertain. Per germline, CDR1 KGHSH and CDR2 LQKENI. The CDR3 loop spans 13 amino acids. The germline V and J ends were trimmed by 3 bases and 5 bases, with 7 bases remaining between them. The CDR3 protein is CASSPRWNEKLFF. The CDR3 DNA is TGTGCCAGCTCACCGAGGTGGAATGAAAAACTGTTTTTT.

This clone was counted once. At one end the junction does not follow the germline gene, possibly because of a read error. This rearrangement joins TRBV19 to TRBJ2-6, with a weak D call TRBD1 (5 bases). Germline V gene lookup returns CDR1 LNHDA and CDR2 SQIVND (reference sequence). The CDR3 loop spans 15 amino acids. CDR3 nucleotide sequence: TGTGCCAGTAGTATACAGGGAACTGGGGCCAACGGCCTGACTTTC. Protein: CASSIQGTGANGLTF.

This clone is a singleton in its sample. CDR3 DNA sequence: TGTGCCAGCAGTCTTTCGCGAACAGGCCCCTATGGCTACACCTTC. Protein: CASSLSRTGPYGYTF. This sequence joins TRBV28 and TRBJ1-2; TRBD1 might be the D (5 bases). V was clipped by 5 bases and J by 4 bases, with 17 bases between them. Germline V gene sequence: CDR1 MDHEN, CDR2 SYDVKM. The CDR3 sequence is 15 residues long.